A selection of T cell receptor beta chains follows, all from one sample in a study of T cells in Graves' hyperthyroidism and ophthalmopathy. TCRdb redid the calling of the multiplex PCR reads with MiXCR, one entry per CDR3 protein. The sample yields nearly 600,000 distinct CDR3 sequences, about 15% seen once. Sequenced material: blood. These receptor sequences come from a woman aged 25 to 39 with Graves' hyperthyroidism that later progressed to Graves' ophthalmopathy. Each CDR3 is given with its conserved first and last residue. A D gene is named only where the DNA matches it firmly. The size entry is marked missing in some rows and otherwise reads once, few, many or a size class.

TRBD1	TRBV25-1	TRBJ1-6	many	CASSELGTGNSPLHF	TGTGCCAGCAGTGAACTCGGGACAGGGAATTCACCCCTCCACTTT
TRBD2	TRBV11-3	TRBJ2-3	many	CASSQGTSSFYTQYF	TGTGCCAGCAGCCAGGGGACTAGCTCCTTCTATACGCAGTATTTT
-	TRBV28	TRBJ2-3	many	CASSPTGSTDTQYF	TGTGCCAGCAGCCCAACAGGGAGCACAGATACGCAGTATTTT
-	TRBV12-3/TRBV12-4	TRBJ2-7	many	CASSAGRAFYEQYF	TGTGCCAGCAGCGCCGGTAGGGCCTTCTACGAGCAGTACTTC
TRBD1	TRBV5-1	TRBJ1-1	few	CASSLAGTADSTEAFF	TGCGCCAGCAGCTTGGCCGGGACAGCGGACTCCACTGAAGCTTTCTTT
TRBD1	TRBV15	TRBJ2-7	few	CATSPGTGTYEQYF	TGTGCCACCAGCCCCGGGACAGGGACCTACGAGCAGTACTTC
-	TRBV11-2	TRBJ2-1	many	CASSPFRGGGYNEQFF	TGTGCCAGCAGCCCCTTCAGAGGGGGGGGTTACAATGAGCAGTTCTTC
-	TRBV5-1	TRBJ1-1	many	CASSLVDMNTEAFF	TGCGCCAGCAGCTTGGTAGATATGAACACTGAAGCTTTCTTT
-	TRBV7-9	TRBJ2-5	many	CASSLLAAVAYQETQYF	TGTGCCAGCAGCTTATTGGCGGCTGTGGCCTACCAAGAGACCCAGTACTTC
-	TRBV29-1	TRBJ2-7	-	CSVGPGESEQYF	TGCAGCGTTGGTCCAGGGGAAAGCGAGCAGTACTTC
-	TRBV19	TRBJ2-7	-	CASSLGGLGYEQYF	TGTGCCAGTAGCCTGGGGGGTTTAGGCTACGAGCAGTACTTC
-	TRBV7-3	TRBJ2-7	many	CASRRTLQDSSYEQYF	TGTGCCAGCAGGCGGACCCTACAGGATAGCTCCTACGAGCAGTACTTC
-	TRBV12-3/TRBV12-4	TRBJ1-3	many	CASSLSIGTIYF	TGTGCCAGCAGCTTGTCTATAGGGACCATATATTTT
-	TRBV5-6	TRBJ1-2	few	CASSLAPGDGYTF	TGTGCCAGCAGCTTGGCCCCGGGGGATGGCTACACCTTC
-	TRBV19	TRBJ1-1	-	CASNGQPNTEAFF	TGTGCCAGTAATGGCCAGCCGAACACTGAAGCTTTCTTT
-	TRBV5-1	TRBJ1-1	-	CASSLGTLGMNTEAFF	TGCGCCAGCAGCTTGGGGACACTTGGCATGAACACTGAAGCTTTCTTT
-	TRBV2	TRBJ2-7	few	CASSVAGEREQYF	TGTGCCAGCAGTGTGGCAGGGGAGCGGGAGCAGTACTTC
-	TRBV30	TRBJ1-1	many	CAWKLFMNTEAFF	TGTGCCTGGAAGTTGTTCATGAACACTGAAGCTTTCTTT
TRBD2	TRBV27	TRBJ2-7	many	CASAFTGLAVNYEQYF	TGTGCCAGCGCTTTTACGGGGCTAGCGGTAAACTACGAGCAGTACTTC
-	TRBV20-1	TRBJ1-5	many	CSAKDSNQPQHF	TGCAGTGCCAAGGACAGCAATCAGCCCCAGCATTTT
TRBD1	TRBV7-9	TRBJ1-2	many	CASTAYLSGQGSGYGYTF	TGTGCCAGCACAGCTTACCTCTCGGGACAGGGATCGGGCTATGGCTACACCTTC
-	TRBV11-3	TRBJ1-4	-	CASSWGQGYEKLFF	TGTGCCAGCAGCTGGGGGCAGGGGTATGAAAAACTGTTTTTT
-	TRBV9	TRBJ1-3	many	CASSVFSDSGNTIYF	TGTGCCAGCAGCGTCTTCTCGGACTCTGGAAACACCATATATTTT
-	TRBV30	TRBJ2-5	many	CAWSGGAVKETQYF	TGTGCCTGGAGTGGCGGCGCGGTTAAAGAGACCCAGTACTTC
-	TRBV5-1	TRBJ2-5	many	CASSGEAETQYF	TGCGCCAGCTCGGGGGAGGCAGAGACCCAGTACTTC
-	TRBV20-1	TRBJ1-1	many	CSAYTGVGAEAFF	TGCAGTGCTTATACCGGGGTTGGCGCTGAAGCTTTCTTT
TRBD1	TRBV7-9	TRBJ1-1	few	CASSRTGGYTEAFF	TGTGCCAGCAGCCGGACAGGGGGCTACACTGAAGCTTTCTTT
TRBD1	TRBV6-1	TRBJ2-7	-	CASTPRQGPYEQYF	TGTGCCAGCACCCCCCGACAGGGACCATACGAGCAGTACTTC
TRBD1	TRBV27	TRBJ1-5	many	CASSFDRGGNQPQHF	TGTGCCAGCAGTTTCGACAGGGGCGGCAATCAGCCCCAGCATTTT
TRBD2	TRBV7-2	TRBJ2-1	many	CASSLDLMTSGRLYNEQFF	TGTGCCAGCAGCTTAGATCTCATGACTAGCGGGAGGTTATACAATGAGCAGTTCTTC
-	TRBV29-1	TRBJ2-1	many	CSVVGGPSHNEQFF	TGCAGCGTTGTTGGTGGGCCCTCCCACAATGAGCAGTTCTTC
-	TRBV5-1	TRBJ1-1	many	CASSFAPDEAFF	TGCGCCAGCAGCTTTGCACCTGATGAAGCTTTCTTT
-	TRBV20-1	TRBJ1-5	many	CSARDWPQPQHF	TGCAGTGCTAGAGATTGGCCTCAGCCCCAGCATTTT
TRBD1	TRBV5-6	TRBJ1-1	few	CASNLTGGEAFF	TGTGCCAGCAACTTGACAGGGGGCGAAGCTTTCTTT
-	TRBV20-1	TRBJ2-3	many	CSAGAGDTQYF	TGCAGTGCAGGGGCAGGGGATACGCAGTATTTT
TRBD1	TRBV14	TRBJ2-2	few	CASSHVIRGHQTGELFF	TGTGCCAGCAGCCATGTAATCAGGGGGCATCAAACCGGGGAGCTGTTTTTT
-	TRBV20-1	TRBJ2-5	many	CSASQTLKETQYF	TGCAGTGCTAGTCAAACGTTGAAAGAGACCCAGTACTTC
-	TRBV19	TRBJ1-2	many	CASTDREGDGYTF	TGTGCCAGTACCGACCGGGAGGGGGACGGCTACACCTTC
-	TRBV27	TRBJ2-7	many	CASQGAGDEQYF	TGTGCCAGTCAGGGGGCGGGGGACGAGCAGTACTTC
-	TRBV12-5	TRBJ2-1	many	CASGLLTNNEQFF	TGTGCTAGTGGTTTGTTGACTAACAATGAGCAGTTCTTC